Below, 27 T cell receptor beta chains from the same sample are listed, as sequenced in a study of Ad26.COV2.S vaccination and SARS-CoV-2 variants. Treatment defined: some 19 received Ad26.COV2.S at low or high dose, single or two shots; 5 received placebo; per-sample allocation not given. The study sampled participants on day 63 after the first vaccine or placebo injection. The table came from immunoSEQ multiplex PCR; TCRdb's copy has only in-frame clones and leaves some out. This table has fewer than 800,000 clones, roughly 90% appearing once. The sequencing here drew on peripheral blood, taken in a trial of Ad26.COV2.S vaccine versus placebo. The source is a person aged 18-65 years who received the Ad26.COV2.S COVID-19 vaccine or a placebo.

The chain couples TRBV7-8 to TRBJ1-4, with 9 bases aligning to TRBD1. The V gene end was trimmed by 5 bases and the J gene end by 3 bases; junction bases not matched to a gene: 4. The CDR3 spans 15 residues. In germline, CDR1 is SGHVS, CDR2 FQNEAQ. CDR3 sequence: CASSPRTGANEKLFF. The CDR3 DNA reads as TGTGCCAGCAGCCCACGGACAGGGGCTAATGAAAAACTGTTTTTT.

V and J are TRBV27 and TRBJ2-2; 8 nucleotides line up with TRBD1. This CDR3 region has 15 residues. Germline loops: CDR1 MNHEY, CDR2 SMNVEV (reference sequence). V was clipped by 3 bases and J by 7 bases; unmatched bases: 7. Here the CDR3 DNA reads TGTGCCAGCAGTTTTGGCAGGGGGCAGGGCGGGGAGCTGTTTTTT. Translated, it gives CASSFGRGQGGELFF.

The J gene is TRBJ1-3, the V gene TRBV19; D is possibly TRBD1 (5 bases). Trimming removed 6 bases from V and 0 bases from J, with 12 bases in between. Germline-derived CDR1 and CDR2 are LNHDA and SQIVND (reference sequence). This CDR3 has 15 residues. The CDR3 bases are TGTGCCAGTAGCAGGGAAGACAGCTCTGGAAACACCATATATTTT. Its translation is CASSREDSSGNTIYF.

The chain couples TRBV10-3 to TRBJ1-2; 7 nucleotides align to TRBD1. Germline V CDR1 and CDR2: ENHRY, SYGVKD. After removal of 5 bases from V and 5 bases from J, the junction contained 8 bases not matched to a gene. CDR3 length equals 14 residues. The chain's CDR3 is CAISYTGEGYGYTF. CDR3 coding DNA: TGTGCCATCAGTTATACAGGGGAAGGTTATGGCTACACCTTC.

The V and J genes are TRBV27 and TRBJ1-2; D unresolved. Deletions cut 2 bases from V and 7 bases from J, with 14 bases between. The CDR3 runs 14 residues. Germline lookup yields CDR1 MNHEY and CDR2 SMNVEV (reference sequence). Here the CDR3 reads CASSLGHSYTGYTF. In nucleotides, the CDR3 is TGTGCCAGCAGTTTAGGGCACAGTTATACTGGCTACACCTTC.

This clone was picked up a small number of times. V usage is TRBV9 and J usage is TRBJ1-5; D unclear. There are 14 residues in the CDR3. The germline V gene encodes CDR1 SGDLS and CDR2 YYNGEE. Trimming cost V 5 bases and J 1 base, with 10 bases left between them. The CDR3 DNA reads TGTGCCAGCAGTCCTGACTCAAGCAATCAGCCCCAGCATTTT. Its translation: CASSPDSSNQPQHF.

The sample holds a few counts of this clone. Other DNA variants within this sample encode the same CDR3. The chain combines TRBV30 with TRBJ1-5; TRBD1 is a possible D gene (5 bases). Trimming removed 1 base at V and 0 bases at J, with 7 bases between. This CDR3 spans 14 amino acids. Germline V gene data show CDR1 as GTSNPN and CDR2 as SVGIG (reference sequence). Here the CDR3 reads CAWSAGYSNQPQHF. Here the CDR3 DNA reads TGTGCCTGGAGTGCAGGGTATAGCAATCAGCCCCAGCATTTT.

The V and J genes are TRBV7-3 and TRBJ2-1; either TRBD1 or TRBD2 may supply D (6 bases each). Per the germline V gene, CDR1 is SGHTA and CDR2 is FQGTGA. The CDR3 is 20 residues long. Deletions cut 5 bases from V and 0 bases from J, with 26 bases between. This chain's CDR3 is CASSPSRGGPTASSYNEQFF. CDR3 DNA sequence: TGTGCCAGCAGCCCCTCCAGAGGGGGGCCCACCGCGAGCTCCTACAATGAGCAGTTCTTC. The variable domain in full, completed from reference TRBV7-3 and TRBJ2-1, reads GAGVSQTPSNKVTEKGKYVELRCDPISGHTALYWYRQSLGQGPEFLIYFQGTGAADDSGLPNDRFFAVRPEGSVSTLKIQRTERGDSAVYLCASSPSRGGPTASSYNEQFFGPGTRLTVL.

This chain connects TRBV6-5 to TRBJ1-6; 8 bases fit TRBD1. With 6 bases clipped from V and 2 bases from J, the junction kept 3 bases outside the gene matches. Germline V gene lookup returns CDR1 MNHEY and CDR2 SVGAGI. The CDR3 spans 15 residues. CDR3 loop: CASRTRGPYNSPLHF. CDR3 nucleotides: TGTGCCAGCAGGACCAGGGGGCCCTATAATTCACCCCTCCACTTT.

This clone was found a few times. This chain joins TRBV3-1 (or the pseudogene TRBV3-2) and TRBJ1-2; TRBD1 agrees at 10 bases. From germline, CDR1 is LGHDT and CDR2 YNNKEL (reference sequence). CDR3 length: 16 residues. V lost 6 bases and J lost 2; bases outside the gene matches: 9. CDR3 bases: TGTGCCAGCAGAATGATCTCGGGACAGGGGAACTATGGCTACACCTTC. Protein sequence: CASRMISGQGNYGYTF.

The CDR3 loop is CAISEVGGGSEKLFF. CDR3 DNA sequence: TGTGCCATCAGTGAGGTCGGAGGGGGAAGTGAAAAACTGTTTTTT. V is TRBV10-3 and J is TRBJ1-4; a possible D gene is TRBD1 (6 bases). The ends were cut back, 2 bases at V and 7 bases at J, with 14 bases in the middle. The CDR3 length is 15 residues. The germline V gene has CDR1 ENHRY and CDR2 SYGVKD.

This rearrangement joins TRBV6-5 to TRBJ1-2; TRBD1 is a possible D gene (5 bases). Trimming cost V 2 bases and J 4 bases, with 14 bases left between them. This CDR3 region has 15 residues. In germline, CDR1 is MNHEY, CDR2 SVGAGI. The CDR3 spells CASSYGAGVGYGYTF. For the CDR3, the DNA is TGTGCCAGCAGTTACGGGGCGGGGGTCGGCTATGGCTACACCTTC.

This clone was seen more than once but under ten times. The chain is built from TRBV2 and TRBJ2-7, with D possibly TRBD1 on 6 matching bases. In germline, CDR1 is SNHLY, CDR2 FYNNEI. With 4 bases removed from V and 4 bases from J, the gap between germline ends came to 14 bases. The length of the CDR3 is 14 residues. Here the CDR3 reads CASSGTGQRYEQYF. CDR3 DNA sequence: TGTGCCAGCAGTGGTACAGGACAGAGATACGAGCAGTACTTC.

This clone was picked up one time. V gene TRBV30 combines with J gene TRBJ2-1; tentatively, D is TRBD1 or TRBD2 (5 bases each). The V gene's germline CDR1 is GTSNPN and CDR2 SVGIG (reference sequence). This CDR3 spans 13 amino acids. The V end was cut by 3 bases, the J end by 4 bases, with 10 bases between. The CDR3 spells CAWSRDPYNEQFF. Written as DNA, the CDR3 is TGTGCCTGGAGCCGGGACCCTTACAATGAGCAGTTCTTC.

This chain connects TRBV20-1 to TRBJ2-1; 9 bases agree with TRBD2. Trimming removed 3 bases from V and 4 bases from J; junction bases left unmatched: 4. Germline-derived CDR1 and CDR2 are DFQATT and SNEGSKA (reference sequence). This CDR3 spans 14 amino acids. This CDR3 is CSASTGLAYNEQFF. CDR3 in DNA: TGCAGTGCTAGTACGGGACTAGCTTACAATGAGCAGTTCTTC.

The CDR3 is CASSTRTQILTLHF. The CDR3 DNA is TGTGCCAGTAGTACCCGGACCCAGATCTTAACCCTCCACTTT. V usage is TRBV19 and J usage is TRBJ1-6; D uncertain. Germline CDR1 reads LNHDA; CDR2 reads SQIVND (reference sequence). The CDR3 spans 14 residues. V dropped 4 bases and J dropped 14 bases, with 18 bases sitting between them.

The chain joins TRBV19 to TRBJ1-2, with 7 bases that match TRBD1. Germline values: CDR1 LNHDA, CDR2 SQIVND (reference sequence). V dropped 5 bases and J dropped 8; count of bases not matched to a gene: 14. This CDR3 has 15 amino acids. The CDR3 sequence: CASSFLRQGLHGYTF. CDR3 nucleotides: TGTGCCAGTAGTTTCTTAAGACAGGGACTCCACGGCTACACCTTC.

This clone was seen a few times. The chain carries TRBV12-5 and TRBJ1-4; 9 bases are shared with TRBD1. Germline CDR1 and CDR2: LGHNT and FRNRAP. This CDR3 contains 14 residues. V was clipped by 6 bases and J by 8 bases; unmatched bases: 7. The CDR3 bases are TGTGCTAGTGGCCCCGGACAGGGGCACGAAAAACTGTTTTTT. Translated, it gives CASGPGQGHEKLFF. Full variable domain (missing parts from reference TRBV12-5 and TRBJ1-4): DARVTQTPRHKVTEMGQEVTMRCQPILGHNTVFWYRQTMMQGLELLAYFRNRAPLDDSGMPKDRFSAEMPDATLATLKIQPSEPRDSAVYFCASGPGQGHEKLFFGSGTQLSVL.

The chain joins TRBV5-1 to TRBJ2-1; 7 bases line up with TRBD2. Germline V lookup: CDR1 SGHRS, CDR2 YFSETQ. The CDR3 has 14 amino acids. V shed 3 bases, J shed 9 bases, and the junction held 9 bases outside the gene matches. CDR3 sequence: CASSSGGASSEQFF. The CDR3, as DNA: TGCGCCAGCAGCTCGGGGGGTGCGAGTAGTGAGCAGTTCTTC.

In this sample, this clone turned up once. The rearrangement joins TRBV30 to TRBJ2-7; 9 bases line up with TRBD2. The germline V gene has CDR1 GTSNPN and CDR2 SVGIG (reference sequence). This CDR3 is 14 amino acids long. J lost 5 bases, V lost 3 bases, and 8 bases had no gene match. DNA for the CDR3: TGTGCCTGGAGCCATCTAGCGGGATTCGACGAGCAGTACTTC. Translation gives CAWSHLAGFDEQYF.

DNA for the CDR3: TGTGCCAGCAGAGACCGGGAGGGGAGCGGGGAGCTGTTTTTT. Its translation is CASRDREGSGELFF. V and J are TRBV2 and TRBJ2-2; TRBD2 aligns across 8 bases. Germline CDR1 reads SNHLY; CDR2 reads FYNNEI. The CDR3 is 14 amino acids. The J segment lost 7 bases and the V segment lost 6 bases, leaving 7 bases of the junction unmatched.

This clone was recorded once. The CDR3 protein is CASSPASGTGYIQYF. DNA for the CDR3: TGTGCCAGCTCACCAGCGTCCGGGACAGGGTACATTCAGTACTTC. This chain connects TRBV18 to TRBJ2-4, with 9 nucleotides matching TRBD1. From germline, CDR1 is KGHSH and CDR2 LQKENI. The junction had 7 bases not matched to a gene; V was cut back by 2 bases and J by 8 bases. This CDR3 spans 15 amino acids.

J is TRBJ1-2 and V is TRBV13; D is possibly TRBD1 (5 bases). This CDR3 has 15 amino acids. Germline values: CDR1 PRHDT, CDR2 FYEKMQ (reference sequence). Trimming shortened V by 0 bases and J by 1 base, and 9 bases separated the two germline ends. CDR3 coding DNA: TGTGCCAGCAGCTTAGGCCTCAGGGATAACTATGGCTACACCTTC. Translating it yields CASSLGLRDNYGYTF.

The rearrangement links TRBV6-5 to TRBJ2-7; 7 nucleotides agree with TRBD1. Per the germline V gene, CDR1 is MNHEY and CDR2 is SVGAGI. The ends lost 0 bases at V and 6 bases at J; junction bases unmatched: 8. CDR3 size: 15 residues. CDR3 in amino acids: CASSYSTGLESEQYF. The CDR3 DNA reads as TGTGCCAGCAGTTACTCGACAGGGTTAGAAAGCGAGCAGTACTTC.

The rearrangement links TRBV27 to TRBJ2-7, with a tentative D call TRBD1 (6 bases). The germline V gene encodes CDR1 MNHEY and CDR2 SMNVEV (reference sequence). Trimming took off 7 bases at V and 2 bases at J, with 15 bases between the two ends. This CDR3 is 14 amino acids long. The CDR3 DNA reads as TGTGCCAGCAAGGTGGGGGCGGGCCCCTACGAGCAGTACTTC. This encodes CASKVGAGPYEQYF.

The chain has TRBV12-3 or TRBV12-4 and TRBJ1-1; weak D call: TRBD1 (5 bases). The CDR3 totals 13 residues. Trimming pared 6 bases from V and 0 bases from J, leaving 8 bases between. The CDR3 DNA sequence: TGTGCCAGCAGGATCAGGGTGAACACTGAAGCTTTCTTT. It is translated as CASRIRVNTEAFF.

This chain uses TRBV5-6 with TRBJ2-1; 11 bases line up with TRBD1. V trimming: 4 bases; J trimming: 8 bases; junction bases outside the gene matches: 8. Germline CDR1 and CDR2: SGHDT and YYEEEE. This CDR3 comprises 15 residues. This CDR3 reads CASSMDRGRVHEQFF. The CDR3 DNA sequence: TGTGCCAGCAGCATGGACAGGGGGCGCGTCCATGAGCAGTTCTTC.